Listed below are T cell receptor beta chains from one sample, sequenced in a study of T cells after yellow fever vaccination. MiXCR, applied by TCRdb to the 5' RACE reads, yields one record per CDR3 protein. The repertoire consists of some 48,000 distinct CDR3 sequences, with around 6.8% occurring once and the leading ten covering 8.5% to 12%. Sequenced here: PBMCs, either bulk or a sorted T-cell subset (CD4+, CD8+, memory, or dextramer-sorted; not recorded which), sampled 45 days after the yellow fever booster vaccination. The receptors derive from a man between 25 and 39 years old who received the YFV17D yellow fever vaccine. Each CDR3 is given with its conserved first and last residue. A D gene is named only where the DNA matches it firmly. The listing skips clone size in some rows; elsewhere it reads once, few, many or a size class.

D | J | V | size | CDR3 | DNA
- | TRBJ2-5 | TRBV18 | once | CASSPALPGEQEETQYF | TGTGCCAGCTCACCAGCACTACCGGGAGAACAGGAAGAGACCCAGTACTTC
- | TRBJ2-5 | TRBV2 | many | CASSTRYGGETQYF | TGTGCCAGCAGTACTAGATATGGGGGGGAGACCCAGTACTTC
- | TRBJ2-3 | TRBV7-6 | medium-sized | CASSFGTDTQYF | TGTGCCAGCAGCTTCGGGACAGATACGCAGTATTTT
- | TRBJ2-2 | TRBV6-1 | many | CASSDEHRANTGELFF | TGTGCCAGCAGTGACGAGCACAGGGCGAACACCGGGGAGCTGTTTTTT
- | TRBJ1-2 | TRBV5-6 | many | CASSSNNYGYTF | TGTGCCAGCAGCTCCAACAACTATGGCTACACCTTC
TRBD2 | TRBJ2-7 | TRBV11-2 | - | CASSFRRTSGSSLLAYEQYF | TGTGCCAGCAGCTTTCGTAGGACTAGCGGGAGTTCCCTCCTCGCCTACGAGCAGTACTTC
- | TRBJ2-6 | TRBV5-1 | many | CASTSQGTGANVLTF | TGCGCCAGCACCTCTCAGGGGACCGGGGCCAACGTCCTGACTTTC
- | TRBJ1-1 | TRBV20-1 | medium-sized | CSARDLGATEAFF | TGCAGTGCTAGAGATTTAGGGGCCACTGAAGCTTTCTTT
- | TRBJ2-1 | TRBV6-2/TRBV6-3 | few | CASSSRGENYNEQFF | TGTGCCAGCAGCTCTAGGGGGGAAAACTACAATGAGCAGTTCTTC
TRBD2 | TRBJ2-3 | TRBV29-1 | - | CSGGLAGGDTQYF | TGCAGCGGGGGACTAGCGGGAGGTGATACGCAGTATTTT
- | TRBJ2-5 | TRBV12-3/TRBV12-4 | - | CASSLHGRNQETQYF | TGTGCCAGCAGTCTCCATGGACGGAACCAAGAGACCCAGTACTTC
TRBD1 | TRBJ2-1 | TRBV5-1 | many | CASSLEPVGQGHNEQFF | TGCGCCAGCAGCTTAGAACCGGTGGGACAGGGCCACAATGAGCAGTTCTTC
TRBD2 | TRBJ2-2 | TRBV10-3 | many | CAISPSPSGGVNTGELFF | TGTGCCATCAGTCCTAGCCCCTCGGGAGGGGTGAACACCGGGGAGCTGTTTTTT
- | TRBJ2-4 | TRBV5-5 | many | CASSYGRSLAKNIQYF | TGTGCCAGCAGCTACGGACGATCCTTAGCCAAAAACATTCAGTACTTC
- | TRBJ1-1 | TRBV3-1 | - | CATFTAGTPKTEAFF | TGTGCCACCTTCACCGCGGGAACTCCTAAGACTGAAGCTTTCTTT
- | TRBJ1-6 | TRBV30 | few | CAWSIAGNSPLHF | TGTGCCTGGAGTATAGCAGGGAATTCACCCCTCCACTTT
- | TRBJ2-2 | TRBV3-1 | many | CASSMTVPNQLTRRELFF | TGTGCCAGCAGCATGACCGTCCCGAACCAGCTGACTCGAAGGGAGCTGTTTTTT
- | TRBJ1-6 | TRBV7-9 | many | CASSSSLAVSNSPLHF | TGTGCCAGCAGCTCGTCCTTGGCCGTCAGTAATTCACCCCTCCACTTT
- | TRBJ2-3 | TRBV3-1 | - | CACCQDPSGTSSRRTQYF | TGTGCCTGCTGCCAAGATCCTTCAGGGACAAGCTCGCGTCGTACGCAGTATTTT
- | TRBJ2-3 | TRBV12-3/TRBV12-4 | many | CASSLSLRTDTQYF | TGTGCCAGCAGCCTTTCCCTCCGCACAGATACGCAGTATTTT
TRBD1 | TRBJ2-7 | TRBV6-5 | medium-sized | CASSYRDRGLYEQYF | TGTGCCAGCAGTTACAGGGACAGGGGGCTTTACGAGCAGTACTTC
TRBD2 | TRBJ2-5 | TRBV20-1 | few | CSAPVAGGPETQYF | TGCAGTGCTCCCGTAGCGGGAGGGCCAGAGACCCAGTACTTC
- | TRBJ1-1 | TRBV12-3/TRBV12-4 | many | CASSAEIGAEAFF | TGTGCCAGCAGCGCTGAGATTGGAGCTGAAGCTTTCTTT
- | TRBJ1-2 | TRBV6-1 | - | CASSPGSNYGYTF | TGTGCCAGCAGCCCAGGGTCGAACTATGGCTACACCTTC
- | TRBJ2-1 | TRBV6-2/TRBV6-3 | - | CASTPRGAQYNEQFF | TGTGCCAGCACCCCCAGGGGGGCACAGTACAATGAGCAGTTCTTC
- | TRBJ2-7 | TRBV5-1 | many | CASSSLNYEQYF | TGCGCCAGCAGCTCTCTTAACTACGAGCAGTACTTC
- | TRBJ2-7 | TRBV30 | many | CASSRGDAYEQYF | TGTGCCTCCAGCAGGGGGGATGCCTACGAGCAGTACTTC
- | TRBJ1-5 | TRBV20-1 | few | CSARRLSRDPQHF | TGCAGTGCTAGACGTCTATCTAGGGATCCCCAGCATTTT
TRBD1 | TRBJ2-7 | TRBV27 | many | CASRWTGVGPYEQYF | TGTGCCAGCCGATGGACAGGGGTGGGTCCCTACGAGCAGTACTTC
- | TRBJ1-1 | TRBV7-2 | few | CASSLGVWAEAFF | TGTGCCAGCAGCTTAGGGGTATGGGCTGAAGCTTTCTTT
- | TRBJ2-1 | TRBV5-1 | - | CASSASNEQFF | TGCGCCAGCAGCGCTAGCAATGAGCAGTTCTTC
- | TRBJ2-2 | TRBV28 | many | CASAGFWDMNTGELFF | TGTGCCAGCGCCGGATTTTGGGATATGAACACCGGGGAGCTGTTTTTT
TRBD2 | TRBJ2-1 | TRBV5-1 | many | CASSFGLAGGGAHNEQFF | TGCGCCAGCAGCTTTGGTCTAGCGGGAGGAGGGGCCCACAATGAGCAGTTCTTC
- | TRBJ1-2 | TRBV27 | many | CASPKGEPNWGYTF | TGTGCCAGCCCAAAGGGCGAACCCAACTGGGGCTACACCTTC
- | TRBJ2-5 | TRBV7-9 | few | CASSLEDGQETQYF | TGTGCCAGCAGCTTAGAGGACGGTCAAGAGACCCAGTACTTC
TRBD1 | TRBJ1-3 | TRBV27 | many | CASSLTGTGSYGNTIYF | TGTGCCAGCAGTTTGACCGGGACAGGGTCCTACGGAAACACCATATATTTT
TRBD1 | TRBJ2-7 | TRBV5-1 | many | CASSLARDRPSYEQYF | TGCGCCAGCAGCTTGGCGAGGGACAGGCCATCCTACGAGCAGTACTTC
- | TRBJ2-3 | TRBV5-6 | many | CASNTITDTQYF | TGTGCCAGCAACACAATCACAGATACGCAGTATTTT
TRBD2 | TRBJ2-7 | TRBV5-6 | many | CASSTEVSGKMSEQYF | TGTGCCAGCAGCACCGAAGTAAGCGGGAAGATGAGTGAGCAGTACTTC
- | TRBJ2-2 | TRBV6-2/TRBV6-3 | many | CASLISRRTGELFF | TGTGCCAGCCTTATTAGCCGGCGCACCGGGGAGCTGTTTTTT
- | TRBJ1-1 | TRBV2 | few | CASSFLQGIAAFF | TGTGCCAGCAGCTTCCTTCAGGGGATAGCAGCTTTCTTT
TRBD2 | TRBJ2-1 | TRBV4-2 | few | CASSQRTSGSYEQFF | TGTGCCAGCAGCCAAAGGACTAGCGGGAGTTATGAGCAGTTCTTC
TRBD2 | TRBJ2-3 | TRBV4-2 | few | CASSQISGRATDTQYF | TGTGCCAGCAGCCAAATTAGCGGGAGGGCAACAGATACGCAGTATTTT
TRBD2 | TRBJ2-1 | TRBV20-1 | few | CSAHNSLAGDYNEQFF | TGCAGTGCTCACAACTCACTAGCGGGAGACTACAATGAGCAGTTCTTC
- | TRBJ2-1 | TRBV2 | - | CASRMAGIYNEQFF | TGTGCCAGCAGGATGGCGGGTATCTACAATGAGCAGTTCTTC
TRBD2 | TRBJ2-5 | TRBV11-2 | few | CASSPVGGSETQYF | TGTGCCAGCAGCCCTGTCGGGGGGTCAGAGACCCAGTACTTC
- | TRBJ2-5 | TRBV5-1 | few | CASSPDWQETQYF | TGCGCCAGCAGCCCCGACTGGCAAGAGACCCAGTACTTC
- | TRBJ1-1 | TRBV7-2 | few | CASSLERGAGTEAFF | TGTGCCAGCAGCTTGGAAAGGGGGGCGGGCACTGAAGCTTTCTTT
TRBD2 | TRBJ2-7 | TRBV7-9 | many | CASSRSLAGASEQYF | TGTGCCAGCAGCCGGTCACTAGCGGGAGCTTCCGAGCAGTACTTC
- | TRBJ2-5 | TRBV7-2 | many | CASSLFSDGAKETQYF | TGTGCCAGCAGCTTATTTAGCGACGGCGCAAAAGAGACCCAGTACTTC
TRBD1 | TRBJ2-5 | TRBV24-1 | many | CATSGTGDETQYF | TGTGCCACCAGTGGGACAGGGGACGAGACCCAGTACTTC
- | TRBJ2-1 | TRBV7-2 | - | CASSGTITGEQFF | TGTGCCAGCAGTGGGACCATTACGGGTGAGCAGTTCTTC